Reported below is one T cell receptor (beta chain). Its matching antigen is unknown. This sample stems from a study of spatial heterogeneity in lung cancer. Time point meaning: sample taken at primary tumor resection. Overall study results and limits: Tracking of tumor mutation counts was seen in expanded intratumoral alpha and beta TCR counts.

TCRdb re-called the 5' RACE reads through MiXCR, storing one row per CDR3 protein. The table lists more than 20,000 distinct CDR3 sequences, more than 15% of them singletons. Per the germline V gene, CDR1 is MNHEY and CDR2 is SVGAGI. This CDR3 contains 11 residues. With 3 bases removed from V and 8 bases from J, the gap between germline ends came to 6 bases. The source was lung tumor tissue, collected at surgery. The gene calls are TRBV6-5 and TRBJ2-3; D call uncertain. This receptor was taken from a female donor with early-stage non-small cell lung cancer. CDR3 loop: CASSYISTQYF. The CDR3 coding sequence is TGTGCCAGCAGTTATATAAGTACGCAGTATTTT.